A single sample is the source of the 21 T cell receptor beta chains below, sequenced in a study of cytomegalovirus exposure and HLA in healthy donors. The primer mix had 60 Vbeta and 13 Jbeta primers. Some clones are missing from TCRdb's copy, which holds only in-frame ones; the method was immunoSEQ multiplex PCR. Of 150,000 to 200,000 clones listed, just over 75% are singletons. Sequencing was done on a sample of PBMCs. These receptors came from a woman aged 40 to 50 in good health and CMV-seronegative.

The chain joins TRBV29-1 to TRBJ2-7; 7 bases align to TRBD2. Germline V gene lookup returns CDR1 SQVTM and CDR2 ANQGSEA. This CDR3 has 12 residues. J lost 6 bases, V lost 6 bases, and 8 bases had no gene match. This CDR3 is CSVGRSGGEQYF. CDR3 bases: TGCAGCGTCGGGAGGTCCGGGGGCGAGCAGTACTTC.

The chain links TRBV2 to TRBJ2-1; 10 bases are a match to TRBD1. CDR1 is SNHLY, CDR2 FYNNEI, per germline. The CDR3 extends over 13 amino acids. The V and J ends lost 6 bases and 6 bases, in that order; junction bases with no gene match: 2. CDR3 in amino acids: CASSGTGVNEQFF. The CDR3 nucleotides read TGTGCCAGCAGCGGGACAGGGGTCAATGAGCAGTTCTTC.

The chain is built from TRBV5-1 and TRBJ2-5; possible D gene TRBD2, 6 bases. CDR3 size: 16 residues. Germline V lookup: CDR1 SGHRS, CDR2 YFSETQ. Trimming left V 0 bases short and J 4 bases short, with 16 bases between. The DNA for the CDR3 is TGCGCCAGCAGCTTGGCCGATCGTCAGGGAGGAGAGACCCAGTACTTC. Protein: CASSLADRQGGETQYF.

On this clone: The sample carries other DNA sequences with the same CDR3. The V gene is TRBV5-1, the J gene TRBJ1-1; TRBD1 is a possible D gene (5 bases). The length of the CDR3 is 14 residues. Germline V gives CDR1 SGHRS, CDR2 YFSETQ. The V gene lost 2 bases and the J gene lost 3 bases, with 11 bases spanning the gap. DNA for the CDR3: TGCGCCAGCAGCTTCACCGGGGGAGACACTGAAGCTTTCTTT. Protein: CASSFTGGDTEAFF.

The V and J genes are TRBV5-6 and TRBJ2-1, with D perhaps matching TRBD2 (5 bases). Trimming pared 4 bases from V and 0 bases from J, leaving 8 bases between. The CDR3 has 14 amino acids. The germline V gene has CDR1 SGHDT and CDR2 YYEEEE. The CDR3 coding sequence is TGTGCCAGCAGCCTAACTAGCTCCTACAATGAGCAGTTCTTC. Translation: CASSLTSSYNEQFF.

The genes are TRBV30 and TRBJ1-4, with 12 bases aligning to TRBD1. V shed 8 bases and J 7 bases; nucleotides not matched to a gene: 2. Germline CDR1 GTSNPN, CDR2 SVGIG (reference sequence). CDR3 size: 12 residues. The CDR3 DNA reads TGTGCCGGGACAGGGGGCGGTGAAAAACTGTTTTTT. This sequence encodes CAGTGGGEKLFF.

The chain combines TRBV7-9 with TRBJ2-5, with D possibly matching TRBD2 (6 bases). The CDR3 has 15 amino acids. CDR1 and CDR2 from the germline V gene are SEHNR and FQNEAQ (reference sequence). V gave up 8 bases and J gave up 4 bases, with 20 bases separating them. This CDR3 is CASGSSGARLETQYF. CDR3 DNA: TGTGCCAGCGGTTCGTCGGGAGCTCGATTAGAGACCCAGTACTTC.

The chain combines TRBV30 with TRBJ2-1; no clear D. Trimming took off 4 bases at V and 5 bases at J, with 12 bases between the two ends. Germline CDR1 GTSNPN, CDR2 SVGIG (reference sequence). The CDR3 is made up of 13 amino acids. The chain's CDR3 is CAWTLVPDNEQFF. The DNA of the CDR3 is TGTGCCTGGACGCTAGTTCCCGACAATGAGCAGTTCTTC.

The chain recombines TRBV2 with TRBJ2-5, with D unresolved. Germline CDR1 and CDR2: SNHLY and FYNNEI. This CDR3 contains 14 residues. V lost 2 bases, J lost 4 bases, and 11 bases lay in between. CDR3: CASSESSRAETQYF. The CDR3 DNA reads TGTGCCAGCAGTGAAAGTAGCCGTGCAGAGACCCAGTACTTC.

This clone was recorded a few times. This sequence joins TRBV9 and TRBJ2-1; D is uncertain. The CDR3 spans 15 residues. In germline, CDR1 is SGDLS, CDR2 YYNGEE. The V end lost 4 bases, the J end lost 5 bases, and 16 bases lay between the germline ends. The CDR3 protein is CASSSRNGLDNEQFF. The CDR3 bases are TGTGCCAGCAGCTCGCGCAATGGGCTCGACAATGAGCAGTTCTTC.

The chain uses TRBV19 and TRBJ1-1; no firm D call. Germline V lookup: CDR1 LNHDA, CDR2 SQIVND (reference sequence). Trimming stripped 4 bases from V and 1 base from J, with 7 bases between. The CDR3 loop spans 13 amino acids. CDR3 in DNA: TGTGCCAGTAGTACCAGACAGAACACTGAAGCTTTCTTT. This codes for CASSTRQNTEAFF. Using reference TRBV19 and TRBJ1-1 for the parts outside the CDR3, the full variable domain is DGGITQSPKYLFRKEGQNVTLSCEQNLNHDAMYWYRQDPGQGLRLIYYSQIVNDFQKGDIAEGYSVSREKKESFPLTVTSAQKNPTAFYLCASSTRQNTEAFFGQGTRLTVV.

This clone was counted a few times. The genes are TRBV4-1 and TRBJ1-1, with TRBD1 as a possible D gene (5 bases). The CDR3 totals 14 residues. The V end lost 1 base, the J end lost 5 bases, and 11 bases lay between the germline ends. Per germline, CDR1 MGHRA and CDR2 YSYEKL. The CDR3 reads CASSQGLGDTEAFF. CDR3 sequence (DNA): TGCGCCAGCAGCCAAGGATTAGGGGATACTGAAGCTTTCTTT.

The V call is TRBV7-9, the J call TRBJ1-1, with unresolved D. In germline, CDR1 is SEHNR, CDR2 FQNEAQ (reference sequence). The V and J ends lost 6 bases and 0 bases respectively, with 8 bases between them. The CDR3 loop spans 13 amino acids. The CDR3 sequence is CASRPGMNTEAFF. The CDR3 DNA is TGTGCCAGCAGACCAGGTATGAACACTGAAGCTTTCTTT.

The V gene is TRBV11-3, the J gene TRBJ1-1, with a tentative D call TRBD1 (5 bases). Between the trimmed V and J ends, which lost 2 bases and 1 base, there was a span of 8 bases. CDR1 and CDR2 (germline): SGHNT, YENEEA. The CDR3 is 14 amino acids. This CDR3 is CASSLYGGNTEAFF. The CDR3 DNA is TGTGCCAGCAGCTTATACGGGGGGAACACTGAAGCTTTCTTT. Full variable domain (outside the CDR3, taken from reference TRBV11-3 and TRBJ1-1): EAGVVQSPRYKIIEKKQPVAFWCNPISGHNTLYWYLQNLGQGPELLIRYENEEAVDDSQLPKDRFSAERLKGVDSTLKIQPAELGDSAVYLCASSLYGGNTEAFFGQGTRLTVV.

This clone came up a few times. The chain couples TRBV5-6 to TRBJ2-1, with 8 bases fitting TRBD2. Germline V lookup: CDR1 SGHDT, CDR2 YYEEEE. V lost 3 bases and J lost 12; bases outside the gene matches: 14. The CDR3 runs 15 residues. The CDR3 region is CASSSAGTRVHGQFF. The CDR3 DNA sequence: TGTGCCAGCAGCTCCGCCGGGACTAGGGTGCATGGGCAGTTCTTC. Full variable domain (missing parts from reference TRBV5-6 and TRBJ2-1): DAGVTQSPTHLIKTRGQQVTLRCSPKSGHDTVSWYQQALGQGPQFIFQYYEEEERQRGNFPDRFSGHQFPNYSSELNVNALLLGDSALYLCASSSAGTRVHGQFFGPGTRLTVL.

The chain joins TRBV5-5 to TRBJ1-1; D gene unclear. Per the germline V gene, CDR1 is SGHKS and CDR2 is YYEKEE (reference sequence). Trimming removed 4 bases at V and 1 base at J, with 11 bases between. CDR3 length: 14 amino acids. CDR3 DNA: TGTGCCAGCAGCAGAGACACCCAGAACACTGAAGCTTTCTTT. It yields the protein CASSRDTQNTEAFF.

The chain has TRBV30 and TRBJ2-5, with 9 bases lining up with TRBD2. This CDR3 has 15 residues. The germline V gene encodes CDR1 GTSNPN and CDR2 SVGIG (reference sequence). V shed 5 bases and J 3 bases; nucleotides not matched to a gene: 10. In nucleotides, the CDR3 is TGTGCCTGGGCTAGCGGGATCATACGAGAAGAGACCCAGTACTTC. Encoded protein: CAWASGIIREETQYF.

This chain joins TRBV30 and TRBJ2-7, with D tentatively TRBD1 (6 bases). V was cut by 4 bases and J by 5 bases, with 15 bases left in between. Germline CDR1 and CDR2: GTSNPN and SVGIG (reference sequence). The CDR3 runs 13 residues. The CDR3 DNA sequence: TGTGCCTGGAACTACAGGGAAAGGGACGAGCAGTACTTC. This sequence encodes CAWNYRERDEQYF.

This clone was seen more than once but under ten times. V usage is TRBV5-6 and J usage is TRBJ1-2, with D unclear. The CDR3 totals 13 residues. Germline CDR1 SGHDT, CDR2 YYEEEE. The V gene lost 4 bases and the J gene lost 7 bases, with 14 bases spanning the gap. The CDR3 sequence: CASSVTYPAGYTF. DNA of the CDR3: TGTGCCAGCAGCGTAACCTACCCCGCTGGCTACACCTTC.

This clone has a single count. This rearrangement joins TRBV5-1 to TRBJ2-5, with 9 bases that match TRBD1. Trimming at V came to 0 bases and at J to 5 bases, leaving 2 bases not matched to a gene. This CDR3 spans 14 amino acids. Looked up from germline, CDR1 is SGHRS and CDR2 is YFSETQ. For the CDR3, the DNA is TGCGCCAGCAGCTTGGACGGACAGGGGGAGACCCAGTACTTC. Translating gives CASSLDGQGETQYF. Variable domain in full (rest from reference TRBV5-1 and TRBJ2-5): KAGVTQTPRYLIKTRGQQVTLSCSPISGHRSVSWYQQTPGQGLQFLFEYFSETQRNKGNFPGRFSGRQFSNSRSEMNVSTLELGDSALYLCASSLDGQGETQYFGPGTRLLVL.

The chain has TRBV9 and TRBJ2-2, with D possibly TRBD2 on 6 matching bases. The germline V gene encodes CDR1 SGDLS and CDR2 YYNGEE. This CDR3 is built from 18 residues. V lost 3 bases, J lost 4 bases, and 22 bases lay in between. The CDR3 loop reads CASSDPLATGELTGELFF. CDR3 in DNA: TGTGCCAGCAGCGATCCGTTGGCAACGGGAGAGCTCACCGGGGAGCTGTTTTTT.